A single sample gave rise to the 3 T cell receptor beta chains below, sequenced in a study of blood T cells in healthy people across ages. Next came a second PCR, run for about 6 to 12 cycles, which used a sample-barcoded 5' primer along with a J-beta primer mix. TCRdb independently ran MiXCR on the 5' RACE reads; one entry per CDR3 protein. The profile covers over 1,500,000 distinct CDR3 sequences, with about two fifths appearing a single time and under 30% taken by the ten largest. The sequencing input was blood. The receptors stem from a human donor in good health.

This clonotype was detected only once. A read error may explain this, as a much larger clone is one base away. The gene calls are TRBV27 and TRBJ2-7; TRBD1 matches at 7 bases. CDR3 length: 15 amino acids. Per the germline V gene, CDR1 is MNHEY and CDR2 is SMNVEV (reference sequence). V lost 11 bases, J lost 3 bases, and 16 bases stayed unmatched. The CDR3, as DNA: TGTGCCGGTCGCAGCCGGGACAGCGTAAACTACGAGCAGTACTTC. It specifies CAGRSRDSVNYEQYF.

V is TRBV7-3 and J is TRBJ2-1; 9 bases map to TRBD2. The CDR3 is made up of 17 amino acids. The V segment lost 2 bases and the J segment 3 bases; nucleotides outside the gene matches: 8. Germline assignment: CDR1 SGHTA and CDR2 FQGTGA. The CDR3 DNA reads TGTGCCAGCAGCTTATTAGTATCTAGCGGGGTCTACAATGAGCAGTTCTTC. Translated: CASSLLVSSGVYNEQFF.

The rearrangement joins TRBV28 to TRBJ2-2; either TRBD1 or TRBD2 may fit D (5 bases each). The germline V gene has CDR1 MDHEN and CDR2 SYDVKM. The CDR3 extends over 14 amino acids. Trimming removed 6 bases at V and 8 bases at J, with 16 bases between. The CDR3 sequence is CASSPDRGAGELFF. The CDR3, as DNA: TGTGCCAGCAGCCCAGATAGAGGGGCGGGGGAGCTGTTTTTT.